The following is a T cell receptor (beta chain) sequence with its context. CDR1 is SNHLY, CDR2 FYNNEI, per germline. With 7 bases clipped from V and 9 bases from J, the junction kept 7 bases outside the gene matches. CDR3 length: 13 residues. Original processing notes: From reference gene primer amplification, estimates of nucleated cell counts were derived. TCRdb keeps only in-frame clones here, not all; method: immunoSEQ multiplex PCR. V and J calls and clone size are copied from that table; D and trimming were computed from the DNA. The sample lists tens of thousands of clones, roughly 89% occurring once. These data are taken from a study of blood T cell repertoires in COVID-19. Overall study context: Collection of acute and convalescent COVID-19 samples took place in the United States, Italy and Spain. T cells, B-cell-depleted T cells, or PBMCs supplied cDNA or gDNA.

Sequencing was carried out using peripheral blood. This chain links TRBV2 with TRBJ2-4, with 9 nucleotides matching TRBD1. The receptor's source is a man aged 55-75 years with active COVID-19. The CDR3 coding sequence is TGTGCCAGCAAGGAGGACAGGGGAATCATTCAGTACTTC. Translated: CASKEDRGIIQYF.